This T cell receptor beta chain was captured by sequencing in a study of breast tumors, draining lymph nodes, adjacent tissues. Study results and limitations: Luminal-like breast cancer showed significantly greater tumor-nontumor repertoire similarity than basal-like breast cancer did. Compared with lymph nodes, tumors were less diverse; compared with nontumor tissue, more. Data fit most tumor T cells coming from lymph node, expanding in tumor. That most tumor T cells come from lymph nodes remained unproven.

As for this clonotype: Its antigen is still unknown.

Breast cancer patients provided tissue from their axillary draining lymph nodes. The CDR3 contains 15 residues. Trimming removed 2 bases from V and 0 bases from J, with 11 bases in between. Germline values: CDR1 GTSNPN, CDR2 SVGIG (reference sequence). TCRdb re-called the multiplex PCR reads through MiXCR, storing one row per CDR3 protein. This table holds around 300,000 distinct CDR3 sequences, 30% to 35% found once. The genes are TRBV30 and TRBJ1-3; perhaps TRBD1 as D (5 bases). Sequencing input: axillary lymph node tissue. This TCR was recovered from a female donor with breast cancer. Some clones in this sample may be carry-over from other donors' samples. The CDR3 DNA is TGTGCCTGGAGTTCGGGGACCGTCTCTGGAAACACCATATATTTT. Encoded protein: CAWSSGTVSGNTIYF.